The 26 T cell receptor beta chains below were found in one sample sequenced in a study of T cell repertoires in cytomegalovirus infection. One entry per CDR3 protein results from TCRdb running MiXCR on the reads. The data hold some 680,000 distinct CDR3 sequences, with roughly a third observed a single time. The sequenced sample consisted of PBMCs. These receptors were obtained from a human donor in good health (CMV status not recorded). Some clones in this sample may be carry-over from other donors' samples.

This clonotype was recorded at least ten times. The genes are TRBV7-2 and TRBJ1-5; the D gene is possibly TRBD1 (6 bases). Trimming left V 1 base short and J 1 base short, with 11 bases between. CDR1 is SGHTA and CDR2 is FQGNSA in the germline V gene. The CDR3 contains 16 residues. The DNA for the CDR3 is TGTGCCAGCAGCTTAGGGGACACCCTAAGCAATCAGCCCCAGCATTTT. Translated, it gives CASSLGDTLSNQPQHF.

V and J are TRBV4-1 and TRBJ1-6; D remains ambiguous. This CDR3 contains 14 residues. CDR1 MGHRA and CDR2 YSYEKL come from the germline V gene. The germline V and J ends were trimmed by 1 base and 13 bases, with 14 bases remaining between them. CDR3 sequence: CASSQVEELFPLHF. The CDR3 DNA sequence: TGCGCCAGCAGCCAAGTCGAAGAGCTTTTTCCCCTCCACTTT.

The table lists this clonotype with a few counts. The chain recombines TRBV7-9 with TRBJ2-7; tentative D call: TRBD2 (6 bases). The V gene lost 0 bases and the J gene lost 5 bases, with 11 bases spanning the gap. CDR1 is SEHNR, CDR2 FQNEAQ, per germline (reference sequence). This CDR3 is 14 amino acids long. In nucleotides, the CDR3 is TGTGCCAGCAGCTTAGCGGTCTCTAGCGACGAGCAGTACTTC. Residues: CASSLAVSSDEQYF.

This clonotype was seen only a few times. The rearrangement uses TRBV4-1 and TRBJ2-3, with 7 bases matching TRBD2. The CDR3 is 15 amino acids. The V and J ends lost 2 bases and 3 bases, in that order; junction bases with no gene match: 5. The germline V gene encodes CDR1 MGHRA and CDR2 YSYEKL. The CDR3 coding sequence is TGCGCCAGCAGCCAATCACTAGCGTCGACAGATACGCAGTATTTT. Its protein product is CASSQSLASTDTQYF.

As for this clonotype: One junction end does not reproduce the germline sequence, and a read error may be involved. The CDR3 nucleotides read TGTTCCAGCAGCCCCGGCCCCACCTACGAGCAGTACTTC. Translated, it gives CSSSPGPTYEQYF. The chain couples TRBV11-2 to TRBJ2-7; unclear D gene. Looked up from germline, CDR1 is SGHAT and CDR2 is FQNNGV. The length of the CDR3 is 13 residues.

The chain links TRBV20-1 to TRBJ1-5; D not certain. The CDR3 length is 11 residues. The V gene's germline CDR1 is DFQATT and CDR2 SNEGSKA (reference sequence). Trimming cost V 6 bases and J 5 bases, with 8 bases left between them. The CDR3 here is CSAGVDQPQHF. The CDR3 coding sequence is TGCAGTGCAGGAGTAGATCAGCCCCAGCATTTT.

The chain uses TRBV12-3 or TRBV12-4 and TRBJ2-7, with 10 bases aligning to TRBD2. The trim removed 4 bases at V and 5 bases at J, leaving 11 bases unmatched. The CDR3 totals 16 residues. CDR3: CASSSEPSGSGNEQYF. The CDR3, as DNA: TGTGCCAGCAGTTCTGAACCTAGCGGGAGTGGAAACGAGCAGTACTTC.

The gene calls are TRBV20-1 and TRBJ2-1, with D possibly being TRBD2 (6 bases). This CDR3 is built from 14 residues. Trimming cost V 5 bases and J 3 bases, with 14 bases left between them. Germline-derived CDR1 and CDR2 are DFQATT and SNEGSKA (reference sequence). The CDR3 reads CSAGDSSRYNEQFF. As DNA, the CDR3 is TGCAGTGCTGGGGACTCCTCCCGCTACAATGAGCAGTTCTTC.

Comments on this clonotype: The junction departs from germline at one end; a sequencing error may be responsible. The chain recombines TRBV28 with TRBJ2-7; 13 bases map to TRBD2. The CDR3 is 15 amino acids. Germline V gives CDR1 MDHEN, CDR2 SYDVKM. The CDR3 nucleotides read TGTGCCAGCAGTCGTCCTACCCCAATACTAGCGGGAGGGCACTTC. As protein: CASSRPTPILAGGHF.

There are many counts of this clonotype. The CDR3, as DNA: TGTGCCAGCCAAATACAGGAGAACACTGAAGCTTTCTTT. Protein sequence: CASQIQENTEAFF. The chain has TRBV7-3 and TRBJ1-1, with D maybe TRBD1 (5 bases). Between the trimmed V and J ends, which lost 8 bases and 1 base, there was a span of 11 bases. This CDR3 spans 13 amino acids. Germline V gives CDR1 SGHTA, CDR2 FQGTGA.

At least ten counts were recorded for this clonotype. The V and J genes are TRBV7-6 and TRBJ2-5; no clear D. The length of the CDR3 is 14 residues. V was pared by 5 bases and J by 5 bases, with 15 bases between. Per germline, CDR1 SGHVS and CDR2 FNYEAQ. CDR3 nucleotide sequence: TGTGCCAGCAGCGGCCGATTAGTCGGGGAGACCCAGTACTTC. Protein sequence: CASSGRLVGETQYF.

This clonotype is a singleton in its sample. Possible read error: a much larger clone is one base away. The genes are TRBV7-2 and TRBJ1-2, with no clear D. The CDR3 length is 12 residues. The V gene's germline CDR1 is SGHTA and CDR2 FQGNSA. CDR3 coding DNA: TGTGCCAGCAGCTTAGAGGTGGGAGGCTACAACTTC. This sequence encodes CASSLEVGGYNF.

V gene TRBV4-1 combines with J gene TRBJ1-3; D perhaps matches TRBD1 (5 bases). CDR1 is MGHRA and CDR2 is YSYEKL in the germline V gene. The CDR3 is 15 residues long. The V gene lost 3 bases and the J gene lost 4 bases, with 13 bases spanning the gap. The CDR3 DNA sequence: TGCGCCAGCAGCCACGGACAATTCTCGGGAAACACCATATATTTT. Amino acid sequence: CASSHGQFSGNTIYF.

This chain uses TRBV7-6 with TRBJ2-5; D is possibly TRBD1 or TRBD2 (6 bases each). The germline V gene encodes CDR1 SGHVS and CDR2 FNYEAQ. There are 14 residues in the CDR3. The ends were cut back, 4 bases at V and 4 bases at J, with 13 bases in the middle. DNA of the CDR3: TGTGCCAGCAGCTCATGGGGGGCGCGAGAGACCCAGTACTTC. Residues: CASSSWGARETQYF.

This chain joins TRBV30 and TRBJ2-1; D call uncertain. Trimming removed 0 bases from V and 10 bases from J, with 7 bases in between. This CDR3 region has 11 residues. CDR1 is GTSNPN and CDR2 is SVGIG in the germline V gene (reference sequence). In DNA, the CDR3 is TGTGCCTGGAGTGTACTAAGGGAGCAGTTCTTC. Its translation: CAWSVLREQFF.

This clonotype showed up many times. This chain connects TRBV12-3 or TRBV12-4 to TRBJ2-7; the match to TRBD1 covers 8 bases. This CDR3 is 12 amino acids long. Trimming took 6 bases from V and 6 from J; bases not matched to a gene: 4. The CDR3 protein is CASRVTGAEQYF. For the CDR3, the DNA is TGTGCCAGCAGGGTGACAGGGGCCGAGCAGTACTTC.

This clonotype came up a few times. The V call is TRBV6-9, the J call TRBJ1-2; weak D call: TRBD1 (6 bases). V was trimmed by 2 bases and J by 4 bases, leaving 11 bases between them. The CDR3 totals 14 residues. CDR1 is MNHGY and CDR2 is SVAAGI in the germline V gene. The CDR3 region is CASSYGEGGYGYTF. CDR3 DNA: TGTGCCAGCAGTTATGGGGAGGGGGGCTATGGCTACACCTTC.

This chain links TRBV30 with TRBJ1-5, with D possibly matching TRBD1 (5 bases). The length of the CDR3 is 13 residues. The germline V gene encodes CDR1 GTSNPN and CDR2 SVGIG (reference sequence). The germline V and J ends were trimmed by 0 bases and 7 bases, with 10 bases remaining between them. The CDR3: CAWSVRDGQPQHF. The CDR3 coding sequence is TGTGCCTGGAGTGTACGGGACGGACAGCCCCAGCATTTT. The variable domain in full, with the rest retrieved from reference TRBV30 and TRBJ1-5, is SQTIHQWPATLVQPVGSPLSLECTVEGTSNPNLYWYRQAAGRGLQLLFYSVGIGQISSEVPQNLSASRPQDRQFILSSKKLLLSDSGFYLCAWSVRDGQPQHFGDGTRLSIL.

The CDR3, as DNA: TGCGCCAGCAGCCTACGGGGGTATCCCTATAATCAGCCCCAGCATTTT. It yields the protein CASSLRGYPYNQPQHF. This chain joins TRBV4-1 and TRBJ1-5; tentative D call: TRBD1 (5 bases). Germline V CDR1 and CDR2: MGHRA, YSYEKL. Trimming shortened V by 4 bases and J by 4 bases, and 17 bases separated the two germline ends. This CDR3 is 16 amino acids long.

The chain carries TRBV10-3 and TRBJ2-7; the D gene is possibly TRBD1 (5 bases). Trimming cost V 11 bases and J 3 bases, with 17 bases left between them. This CDR3 spans 13 amino acids. The germline V gene encodes CDR1 ENHRY and CDR2 SYGVKD. The CDR3 bases are TGTGCCGGCTCCTCAGGACAACTCTACGAGCAGTACTTC. Amino acids: CAGSSGQLYEQYF.

V and J are TRBV3-1 and TRBJ1-2, with 7 positions matching TRBD1. Germline CDR1 LGHDT, CDR2 YNNKEL (reference sequence). Unmatched junction bases numbered 7, after V lost 5 bases and J lost 1 base. This CDR3 contains 15 residues. The CDR3 loop reads CASSARDRNNYGYTF. In nucleotides, the CDR3 is TGTGCCAGCAGCGCCCGGGACAGAAATAACTATGGCTACACCTTC. Full variable domain (rest looked up from reference TRBV3-1 and TRBJ1-2): DTAVSQTPKYLVTQMGNDKSIKCEQNLGHDTMYWYKQDSKKFLKIMFSYNNKELIINETVPNRFSPKSPDKAHLNLHINSLELGDSAVYFCASSARDRNNYGYTFGSGTRLTVV.

This clonotype was observed at least ten times. This chain links TRBV4-1 with TRBJ2-7; the D gene is possibly TRBD1 (5 bases). The CDR3 loop spans 16 amino acids. Germline V gives CDR1 MGHRA, CDR2 YSYEKL. Trimming removed 0 bases from V and 0 bases from J, with 12 bases in between. The CDR3 coding sequence is TGCGCCAGCAGCCAAGAGCAGGGTCTCTTCTCCTACGAGCAGTACTTC. As protein: CASSQEQGLFSYEQYF.

V gene TRBV5-1 combines with J gene TRBJ2-1; the match to TRBD1 covers 10 bases. CDR3 length: 19 amino acids. Germline CDR1 and CDR2: SGHRS and YFSETQ. Germline trimming cut 0 bases from V and 2 bases from J; bases unmatched to any gene: 11. The CDR3 is CASSLAVRQGANTYNEQFF. CDR3 nucleotide sequence: TGCGCCAGCAGCTTGGCCGTAAGACAGGGGGCCAATACCTACAATGAGCAGTTCTTC.

This rearrangement joins TRBV10-3 to TRBJ2-1; D gene ambiguous. The CDR3 spans 12 residues. The V gene's germline CDR1 is ENHRY and CDR2 SYGVKD. Between the trimmed V and J ends, which lost 0 bases and 7 bases, there was a span of 4 bases. This chain's CDR3 is CAISESRNEQFF. The CDR3 DNA sequence: TGTGCCATCAGTGAGTCCCGGAATGAGCAGTTCTTC.

This clonotype was seen a handful of times. CDR3 loop: CASSLTTGGLSYEQYF. DNA for the CDR3: TGCGCCAGCAGCTTGACCACCGGGGGCTTATCCTACGAGCAGTACTTC. The chain uses TRBV5-1 and TRBJ2-7; the D gene could be TRBD1 or TRBD2 (6 bases each). V was cut by 1 base and J by 1 base, with 15 bases left in between. The CDR3 contains 16 residues. Germline V lookup: CDR1 SGHRS, CDR2 YFSETQ. Complete variable domain (other parts from reference TRBV5-1 and TRBJ2-7): KAGVTQTPRYLIKTRGQQVTLSCSPISGHRSVSWYQQTPGQGLQFLFEYFSETQRNKGNFPGRFSGRQFSNSRSEMNVSTLELGDSALYLCASSLTTGGLSYEQYFGPGTRLTVT.

This clonotype was seen at least ten times. This sequence joins TRBV7-2 and TRBJ1-2, with TRBD1 matching 7 bases. CDR3 length equals 16 residues. CDR1 and CDR2 from the germline V gene are SGHTA and FQGNSA. J lost 5 bases, V lost 3 bases, and 12 bases had no gene match. CDR3 DNA sequence: TGTGCCAGCAGCTTCGACAGGGCCCCGGCCGCGTATGGCTACACCTTC. Translation: CASSFDRAPAAYGYTF.